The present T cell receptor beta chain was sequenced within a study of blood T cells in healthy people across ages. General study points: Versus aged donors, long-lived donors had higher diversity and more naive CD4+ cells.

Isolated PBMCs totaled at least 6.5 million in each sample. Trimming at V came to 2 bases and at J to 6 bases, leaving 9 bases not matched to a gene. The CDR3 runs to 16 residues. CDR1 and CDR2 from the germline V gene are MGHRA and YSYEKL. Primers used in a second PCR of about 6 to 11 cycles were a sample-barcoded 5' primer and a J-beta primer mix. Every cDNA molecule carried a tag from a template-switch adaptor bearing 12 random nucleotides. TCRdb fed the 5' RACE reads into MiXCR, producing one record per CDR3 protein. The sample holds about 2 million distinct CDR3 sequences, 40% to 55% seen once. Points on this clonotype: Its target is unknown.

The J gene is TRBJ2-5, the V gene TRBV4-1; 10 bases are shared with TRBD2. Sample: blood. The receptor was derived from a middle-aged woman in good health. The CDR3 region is CASSQLSSGGSKTQYF. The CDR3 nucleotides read TGCGCCAGCAGCCAACTCTCTAGCGGGGGATCAAAGACCCAGTACTTC.